The 21 T cell receptor beta chains below come from one sample, sequenced in a study of T cells expressing NK-cell markers. TCRdb reprocessed the 5' RACE reads, with one entry per CDR3 protein and no DNA. Listed are more than 250,000 distinct CDR3 sequences; about 0.4% falls within the top ten. The sequenced sample was blood T cells: a sorted CD56 or NKG2C T cell subset, CD4+ or CD8+ T cells, or bulk PBMC T cells (not recorded which). The receptors stem from a man aged 18 to 30 in good health.

The chain employs TRBV7-2 and TRBJ2-4. The CDR3 consists of 13 residues. Germline CDR1 reads SGHTA; CDR2 reads FQGNSA. The CDR3 region is CASSPPDRNIQYF.

The rearrangement joins TRBV25-1 to TRBJ1-6. The germline V gene has CDR1 MGHDK and CDR2 SYGVNS. The CDR3 contains 13 residues. CDR3: CASSDRLNSPLHF.

The rearrangement links TRBV7-2 to TRBJ2-7; TCRdb's D call, TRBD1, is unchecked because there is no DNA. The CDR3 covers 16 residues. Per the germline V gene, CDR1 is SGHTA and CDR2 is FQGNSA. CDR3 loop: CASSRDRLRPPYEQYF.

CDR3 sequence reads: CASSAELGEQFF. The chain uses TRBV5-1 and TRBJ2-1. This CDR3 has 12 residues. CDR1 is SGHRS, CDR2 YFSETQ, per germline.

The chain links TRBV30 to TRBJ1-3; TCRdb selects TRBD1, and the lack of DNA leaves this call unchecked. The CDR3 is 14 residues long. CDR1 and CDR2 from the germline V gene are GTSNPN and SVGIG (reference sequence). CDR3 loop: CAWSRQGLGNTIYF.

The chain joins TRBV27 to TRBJ1-1; absent DNA, TCRdb's TRBD1 call cannot be checked. Germline CDR1 MNHEY, CDR2 SMNVEV (reference sequence). The CDR3 consists of 13 residues. The CDR3 region is CASIPPGYTEAFF.

The chain employs TRBV6-1 and TRBJ2-3; checking the TCRdb D call of TRBD1 is not possible without DNA. Germline V CDR1 and CDR2: MNHNS, SASEGT. The CDR3 runs 16 residues. The CDR3 here is CASSRPRQKGTDTQYF.

This rearrangement joins TRBV13 to TRBJ1-5. The CDR3 is 15 amino acids. Germline loops: CDR1 PRHDT, CDR2 FYEKMQ (reference sequence). The CDR3 sequence is CASSLGRSPYQPQHF. The full variable domain, rest sourced from reference TRBV13 and TRBJ1-5, is AAGVIQSPRHLIKEKRETATLKCYPIPRHDTVYWYQQGPGQDPQFLISFYEKMQSDKGSIPDRFSAQQFSDYHSELNMSSLELGDSALYFCASSLGRSPYQPQHFGDGTRLSIL.

This chain links TRBV12-5 with TRBJ2-5; TCRdb's D gene call, TRBD2, goes unchecked for lack of DNA. Germline CDR1 LGHNT, CDR2 FRNRAP. The CDR3 has 15 residues. The CDR3 reads CASGLYKAGAETQYF.

V and J are TRBV7-3 and TRBJ2-1; TCRdb returns TRBD2, unconfirmable since there is no DNA. Per the germline V gene, CDR1 is SGHTA and CDR2 is FQGTGA. There are 14 residues in the CDR3. The chain's CDR3 is CASSPREGYNEQFF.

The chain has TRBV24-1 and TRBJ2-5; TCRdb's D gene call, TRBD1, goes unchecked for lack of DNA. Germline V gives CDR1 KGHDR, CDR2 SFDVKD. The CDR3 runs to 14 residues. The chain's CDR3 is CATRGRGIQETQYF.

This chain joins TRBV30 and TRBJ2-3. CDR1 is GTSNPN and CDR2 is SVGIG in the germline V gene (reference sequence). This CDR3 contains 12 residues. The CDR3 region is CAWRLIPDTQYF.

V is TRBV7-2 and J is TRBJ1-5. Per germline, CDR1 SGHTA and CDR2 FQGNSA. CDR3 size: 17 residues. The CDR3 reads CASSFMDSRYGYQPQHF.

The chain employs TRBV7-2 and TRBJ1-1; lacking DNA, the TRBD1 call made by TCRdb goes unchecked. The CDR3 totals 16 residues. In germline, CDR1 is SGHTA, CDR2 FQGNSA. The CDR3 sequence: CASSLGRDTILGEAFF.

The chain uses TRBV10-3 and TRBJ2-7; TCRdb's assignment of TRBD1 cannot be checked, as there is no DNA. Germline V gene data show CDR1 as ENHRY and CDR2 as SYGVKD. The CDR3 has 14 residues. The CDR3 here is CAISESKPGSEQYF.

The genes are TRBV10-3 and TRBJ2-7; TCRdb's D gene call, TRBD1, goes unchecked for lack of DNA. The CDR3 has 16 residues. Germline values: CDR1 ENHRY, CDR2 SYGVKD. The CDR3 region is CAISPQGAGMNYEQYF.

The chain joins TRBV5-5 to TRBJ2-5; TCRdb names TRBD2, which stays unverified in the absence of DNA. The V gene's germline CDR1 is SGHKS and CDR2 YYEKEE (reference sequence). This CDR3 contains 15 residues. The CDR3: CASSSTGGFGETQYF.

The chain is built from TRBV7-2 and TRBJ2-7; TCRdb outputs TRBD2, but without DNA this stays unchecked. Germline-derived CDR1 and CDR2 are SGHTA and FQGNSA. The CDR3 extends over 13 amino acids. CDR3 residues: CASSSGVLYEQYF. Together with reference TRBV7-2 and TRBJ2-7, the CDR3 gives the full variable domain: GAGVSQSPSNKVTEKGKDVELRCDPISGHTALYWYRQSLGQGLEFLIYFQGNSAPDKSGLPSDRFSAERTGGSVSTLTIQRTQQEDSAVYLCASSSGVLYEQYFGPGTRLTVT.

V usage is TRBV27 and J usage is TRBJ1-5; lacking DNA, the TRBD1 call made by TCRdb goes unchecked. This CDR3 contains 14 residues. Germline V CDR1 and CDR2: MNHEY, SMNVEV (reference sequence). The CDR3 here is CASSRRSGSQPQHF.

The chain couples TRBV5-4 to TRBJ1-2; TCRdb's D gene call, TRBD1, goes unchecked for lack of DNA. CDR3 length equals 14 residues. CDR1 is SGHNT, CDR2 YYREEE, per germline (reference sequence). CDR3 in amino acids: CASRVLGTGYGYTF.

The J gene is TRBJ2-3, the V gene TRBV7-2. The CDR3 loop spans 14 amino acids. The V gene's germline CDR1 is SGHTA and CDR2 FQGNSA. CDR3 sequence reads: CASSRLKGTDTQYF.